One TCR beta chain is described in this entry. This sample is drawn from a study of glioma-infiltrating T cells. V lost 6 bases and J 0 bases, leaving 8 bases between the germline ends. The CDR3 is made up of 13 amino acids. Amplification of TCR alpha and beta CDR3 regions from RNA used iRepertoire nested multiplex PCR. TCRdb reanalysed the multiplex PCR reads using MiXCR and keeps one entry per CDR3 protein. The sample has approximately 400,000 distinct CDR3 sequences; around 38% are singletons. Sequencing was performed on glioma tissue, nonneoplastic brain tissue, or PBMCs (not recorded which). This clonotype was obtained from a human donor with low-grade glioma or glioblastoma, undergoing nonglioma brain surgery, or in good health (not recorded which). J is TRBJ1-1 and V is TRBV12-3 or TRBV12-4, with D hard to call. CDR3 in DNA: TGTGCCAGCAGCAATGGAATGAACACTGAAGCTTTCTTT. This codes for CASSNGMNTEAFF.